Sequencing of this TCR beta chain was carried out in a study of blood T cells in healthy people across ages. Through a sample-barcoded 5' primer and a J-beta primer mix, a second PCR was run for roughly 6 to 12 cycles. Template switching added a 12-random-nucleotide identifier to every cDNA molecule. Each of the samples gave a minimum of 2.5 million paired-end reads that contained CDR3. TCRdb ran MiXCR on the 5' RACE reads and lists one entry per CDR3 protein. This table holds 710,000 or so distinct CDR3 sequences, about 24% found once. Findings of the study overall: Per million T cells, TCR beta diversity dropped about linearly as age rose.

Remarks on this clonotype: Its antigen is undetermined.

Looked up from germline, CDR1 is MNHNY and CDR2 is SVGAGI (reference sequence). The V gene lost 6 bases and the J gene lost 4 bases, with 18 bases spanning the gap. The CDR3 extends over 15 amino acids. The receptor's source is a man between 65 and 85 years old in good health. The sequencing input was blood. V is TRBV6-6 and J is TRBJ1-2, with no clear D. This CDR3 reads CASSTDSPRAYGYTF. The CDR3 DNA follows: TGTGCCAGCAGCACGGACTCCCCAAGGGCCTATGGCTACACCTTC.